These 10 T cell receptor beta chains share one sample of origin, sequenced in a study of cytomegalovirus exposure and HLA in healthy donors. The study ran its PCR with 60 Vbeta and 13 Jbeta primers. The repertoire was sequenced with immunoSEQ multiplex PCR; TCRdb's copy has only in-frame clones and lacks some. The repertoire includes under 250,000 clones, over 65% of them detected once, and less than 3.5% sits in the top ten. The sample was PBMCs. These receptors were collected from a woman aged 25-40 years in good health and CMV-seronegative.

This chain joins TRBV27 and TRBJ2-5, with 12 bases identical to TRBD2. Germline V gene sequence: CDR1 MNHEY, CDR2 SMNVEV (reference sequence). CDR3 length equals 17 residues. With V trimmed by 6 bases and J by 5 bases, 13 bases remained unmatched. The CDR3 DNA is TGTGCCAGCAGCCAGTTCAGACTAGCGGGAGTGTGGGAGACCCAGTACTTC. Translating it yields CASSQFRLAGVWETQYF.

The CDR3 reads CASSMGGSGANVLTF. The CDR3 DNA is TGTGCCAGCAGTATGGGGGGCTCTGGGGCCAACGTCCTGACTTTC. V and J are TRBV28 and TRBJ2-6, with TRBD2 as a possible D gene (6 bases). Germline V gene lookup returns CDR1 MDHEN and CDR2 SYDVKM. The CDR3 length is 15 residues. V was clipped by 5 bases and J by 0 bases, with 8 bases between them.

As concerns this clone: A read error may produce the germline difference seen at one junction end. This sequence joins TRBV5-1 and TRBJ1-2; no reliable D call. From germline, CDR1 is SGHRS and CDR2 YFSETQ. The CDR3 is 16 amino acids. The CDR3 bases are TGCGCCAGCAGCTTGGTGGAGGGCCGAGGTAACTATGGCTACCCCTTC. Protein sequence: CASSLVEGRGNYGYPF.

The CDR3 DNA reads as TGTGCCAGCAGTCAACAGGGGACGGGTACGCAGTATTTT. This sequence encodes CASSQQGTGTQYF. The gene calls are TRBV6-6 and TRBJ2-3, with 7 positions matching TRBD1. After removal of 5 bases from V and 8 bases from J, the junction contained 7 bases not matched to a gene. The CDR3 sequence is 13 residues long. Germline CDR1 and CDR2: MNHNY and SVGAGI (reference sequence).

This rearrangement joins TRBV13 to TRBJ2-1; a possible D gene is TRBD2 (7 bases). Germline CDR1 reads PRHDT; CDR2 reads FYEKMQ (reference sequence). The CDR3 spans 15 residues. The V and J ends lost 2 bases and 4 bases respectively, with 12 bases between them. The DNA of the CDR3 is TGTGCCAGCAGCTTATCGGGGGGCGGGTACAATGAGCAGTTCTTC. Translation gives CASSLSGGGYNEQFF.

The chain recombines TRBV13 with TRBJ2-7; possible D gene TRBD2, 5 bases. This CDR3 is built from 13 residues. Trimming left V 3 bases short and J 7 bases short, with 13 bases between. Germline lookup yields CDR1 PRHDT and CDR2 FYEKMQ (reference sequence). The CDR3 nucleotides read TGTGCCAGCAGCTTTAGTCTAGCTCGAGAGCAGTACTTC. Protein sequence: CASSFSLAREQYF.

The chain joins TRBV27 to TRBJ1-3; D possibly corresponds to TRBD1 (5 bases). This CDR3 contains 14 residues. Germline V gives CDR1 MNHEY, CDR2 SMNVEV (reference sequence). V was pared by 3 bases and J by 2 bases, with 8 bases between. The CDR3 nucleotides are TGTGCCAGCAGTTTGGCCAGGGCTGGAAACACCATATATTTT. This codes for CASSLARAGNTIYF.

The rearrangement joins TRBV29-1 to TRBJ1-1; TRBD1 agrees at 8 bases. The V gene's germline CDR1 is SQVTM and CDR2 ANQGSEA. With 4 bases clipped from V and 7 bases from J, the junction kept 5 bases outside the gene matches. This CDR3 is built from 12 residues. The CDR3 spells CSVGAGGNEAFF. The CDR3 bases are TGCAGCGTTGGGGCAGGGGGCAATGAAGCTTTCTTT.

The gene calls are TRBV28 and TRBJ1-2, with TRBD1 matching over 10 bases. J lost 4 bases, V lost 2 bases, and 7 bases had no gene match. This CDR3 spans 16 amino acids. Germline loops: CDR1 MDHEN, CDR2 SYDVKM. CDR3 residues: CASSLVGTGVGYGYTF. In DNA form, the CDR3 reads TGTGCCAGCAGTTTAGTAGGGACAGGGGTGGGCTATGGCTACACCTTC.

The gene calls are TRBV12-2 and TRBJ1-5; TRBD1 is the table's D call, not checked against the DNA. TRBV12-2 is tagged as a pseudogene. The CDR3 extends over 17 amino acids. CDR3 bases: TGTGCAAGTCGCTTAGCGCGACAGGGGAAAAGCAATCAGCCCCAGCATTTT. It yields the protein CASRLARQGKSNQPQHF.